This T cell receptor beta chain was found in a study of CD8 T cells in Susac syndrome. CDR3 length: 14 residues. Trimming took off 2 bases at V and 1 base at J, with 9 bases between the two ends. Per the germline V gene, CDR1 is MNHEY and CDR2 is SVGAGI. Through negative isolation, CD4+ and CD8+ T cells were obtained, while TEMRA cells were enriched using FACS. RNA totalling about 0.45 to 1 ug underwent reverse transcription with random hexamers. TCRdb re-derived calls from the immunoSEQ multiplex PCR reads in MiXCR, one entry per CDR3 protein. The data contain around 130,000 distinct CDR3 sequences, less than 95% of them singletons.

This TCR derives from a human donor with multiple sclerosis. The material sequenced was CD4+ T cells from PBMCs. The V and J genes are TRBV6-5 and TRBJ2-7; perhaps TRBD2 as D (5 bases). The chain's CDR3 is CASSYADLSYEQYF. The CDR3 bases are TGTGCCAGCAGTTACGCGGACTTATCCTACGAGCAGTACTTC.